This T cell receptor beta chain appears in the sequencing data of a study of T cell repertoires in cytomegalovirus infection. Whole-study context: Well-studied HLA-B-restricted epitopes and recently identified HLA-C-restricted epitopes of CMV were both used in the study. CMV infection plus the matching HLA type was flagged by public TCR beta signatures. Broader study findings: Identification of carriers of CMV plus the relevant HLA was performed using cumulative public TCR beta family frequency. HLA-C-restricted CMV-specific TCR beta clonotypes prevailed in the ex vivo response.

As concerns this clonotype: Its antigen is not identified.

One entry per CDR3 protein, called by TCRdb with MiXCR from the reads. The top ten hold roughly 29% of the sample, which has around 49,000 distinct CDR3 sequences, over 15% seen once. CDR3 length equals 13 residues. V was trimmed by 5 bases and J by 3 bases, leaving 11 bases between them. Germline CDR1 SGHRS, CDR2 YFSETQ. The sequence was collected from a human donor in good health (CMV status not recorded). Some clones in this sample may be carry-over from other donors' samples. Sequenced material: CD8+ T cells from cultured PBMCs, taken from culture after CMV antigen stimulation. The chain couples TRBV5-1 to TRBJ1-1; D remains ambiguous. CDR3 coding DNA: TGCGCCAGCAGGTTAGGGAGGGACACTGAAGCTTTCTTT. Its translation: CASRLGRDTEAFF.